This T cell receptor beta chain was sequenced during a study of Tregs in tolerant kidney transplant recipients. Study outcomes and limitations: In tolerant patients, donor-specific Tregs outgrew total Tregs, suggesting antigen-driven expansion. Expanding Tregs on activated donor B cells appeared to best identify donor-specific TCRbeta clones. The small number of patients limits these findings pending further validation.

Germline CDR1 MNHEY, CDR2 SMNVEV (reference sequence). V lost 3 bases and J lost 3; bases outside the gene matches: 4. The CDR3 loop spans 15 amino acids. TCRdb's table, derived via immunoSEQ multiplex PCR, lists solely in-frame clones and lacks some. The sample carries 45,000 or so clones, more than 70% recorded once. As to this clone: Its antigen is undetermined.

Related graft donors supplied nonmyeloablative bone marrow transplants, and mixed chimerism was transient. Thawed PBMCs were FACS-sorted into unstimulated CD4+CD25+CD127- regulatory T cells, CD4+CD25- non-regulatory cells, CD4 and CD8 cells. Material: CD8+ T cells from blood (PBMCs), obtained 12 months after the transplant. The sequence came from a human patient who received a combined kidney and bone marrow transplant. Some T cells may arise from the graft donor. This chain connects TRBV27 to TRBJ2-3; 9 bases fit TRBD2. The CDR3 DNA sequence: TGTGCCAGCAGTTTTAGCGGGAGCGGGACAGATACGCAGTATTTT. Protein product: CASSFSGSGTDTQYF.